These 19 T cell receptor beta chains originate from one sample sequenced in a study of blood T cell repertoires in COVID-19. Clones were sequenced by immunoSEQ multiplex PCR, and TCRdb holds only the in-frame ones, with some missing. The sample has approximately 19,000 clones; roughly 93% are singletons. The sample comprised peripheral blood. The receptor source for this set is a human donor in a cohort sampled during active COVID-19.

The chain employs TRBV6-2 or TRBV6-3 and TRBJ2-7; 8 nucleotides match TRBD2. The germline V gene has CDR1 MNHEY and CDR2 SVGEGT. The CDR3 runs to 17 residues. V was pared by 4 bases and J by 3 bases, with 14 bases of the junction left unmatched. The CDR3 loop is CASSLTSGSVGVYEQYF. CDR3 coding DNA: TGTGCCAGCAGTTTGACAAGCGGGAGTGTTGGAGTCTACGAGCAGTACTTC.

This chain joins TRBV5-5 and TRBJ2-2; 8 bases align to TRBD1. Germline CDR1 reads SGHKS; CDR2 reads YYEKEE (reference sequence). CDR3 length: 16 amino acids. Trimming took 1 base from V and 5 from J; bases not matched to a gene: 7. Written as DNA, the CDR3 is TGTGCCAGCAGCTTGATAACAGGGGGAACGACCGGGGAGCTGTTTTTT. Encoded protein: CASSLITGGTTGELFF.

The chain combines TRBV19 with TRBJ1-2, with D perhaps matching TRBD1 (5 bases). This CDR3 contains 14 residues. The germline V gene encodes CDR1 LNHDA and CDR2 SQIVND (reference sequence). V shed 6 bases and J shed 8 bases, with 19 bases lying between them. The CDR3 is CASSPRGNRGGYTF. In DNA form, the CDR3 reads TGTGCCAGTAGCCCACGGGGGAACCGGGGCGGCTACACCTTC.

The chain has TRBV7-2 and TRBJ1-6; TRBD1 matches 10 bases. V shed 5 bases and J 8 bases; nucleotides not matched to a gene: 6. CDR3 length equals 15 residues. The germline CDR1 and CDR2 sequences are SGHTA and FQGNSA. The CDR3 DNA reads as TGTGCCAGCAGCAGTCGGGACAGGGGTTATTCACCCCTCCACTTT. Translating gives CASSSRDRGYSPLHF.

The chain employs TRBV6-5 and TRBJ1-6; 8 positions match TRBD1. The CDR3 runs 16 residues. Germline assignment: CDR1 MNHEY and CDR2 SVGAGI. V gave up 0 bases and J gave up 8 bases; unmatched junction bases: 6. The DNA of the CDR3 is TGTGCCAGCAGTTACTCGCCACAGGGGGTTTATTCACCCCTCCACTTT. Translating it yields CASSYSPQGVYSPLHF.

The gene calls are TRBV11-2 and TRBJ1-2; 11 positions agree with TRBD1. There are 15 residues in the CDR3. The junction had 8 bases not matched to a gene; V was cut back by 6 bases and J by 5 bases. From germline, CDR1 is SGHAT and CDR2 FQNNGV. The CDR3 is CASRLDGTGGYGYTF. The CDR3 region has the DNA TGTGCCAGCAGGCTTGACGGGACAGGGGGTTATGGCTACACCTTC.

The V call is TRBV11-2, the J call TRBJ2-3; TRBD1 aligns across 7 bases. The CDR3 has 16 amino acids. Trimming at V came to 5 bases and at J to 3 bases, leaving 11 bases not matched to a gene. The germline V gene has CDR1 SGHAT and CDR2 FQNNGV. The chain's CDR3 is CASSTQGQRGTDTQYF. DNA of the CDR3: TGTGCCAGCAGCACCCAGGGACAGCGAGGTACAGATACGCAGTATTTT.

In DNA, the CDR3 is TGTGCCAGCAGCGGAGATGGGACAGGGTTTAGTGAAGCTTTCTTT. Translating gives CASSGDGTGFSEAFF. The chain is built from TRBV13 and TRBJ1-1; 9 bases match TRBD1. Germline-derived CDR1 and CDR2 are PRHDT and FYEKMQ (reference sequence). The CDR3 is 15 residues long. V gave up 5 bases and J gave up 7 bases; unmatched junction bases: 11.

J is TRBJ1-2 and V is TRBV30; 8 bases align to TRBD1. CDR1 and CDR2 from the germline V gene are GTSNPN and SVGIG (reference sequence). The CDR3 is made up of 19 amino acids. V trimming: 3 bases; J trimming: 0 bases; junction bases outside the gene matches: 18. The CDR3 bases are TGTGCCTGGAGAAGAAATGAAGTAGGACAGGGTGATTCTAACTATGGCTACACCTTC. Amino acid sequence: CAWRRNEVGQGDSNYGYTF.

In this sample, this clone turned up once. This chain joins TRBV29-1 and TRBJ2-5; 9 bases are a match to TRBD2. Germline V CDR1 and CDR2: SQVTM, ANQGSEA. V was pared by 7 bases and J by 1 base, with 7 bases of the junction left unmatched. This CDR3 region has 14 residues. This chain's CDR3 is CSAAGGAGQETQYF. The CDR3 nucleotides read TGCAGCGCCGCGGGAGGGGCAGGCCAAGAGACCCAGTACTTC.

This chain links TRBV30 with TRBJ1-2; D gene unclear. The CDR3 is made up of 11 amino acids. Germline V gene lookup returns CDR1 GTSNPN and CDR2 SVGIG (reference sequence). Trimming removed 2 bases at V and 4 bases at J, with 5 bases between. CDR3 sequence reads: CAWSPIYGYTF. As DNA, the CDR3 is TGTGCCTGGAGTCCCATCTATGGCTACACCTTC. Full variable domain (rest looked up from reference TRBV30 and TRBJ1-2): SQTIHQWPATLVQPVGSPLSLECTVEGTSNPNLYWYRQAAGRGLQLLFYSVGIGQISSEVPQNLSASRPQDRQFILSSKKLLLSDSGFYLCAWSPIYGYTFGSGTRLTVV.

The chain links TRBV24-1 to TRBJ2-7; possible D gene TRBD2, 7 bases. The CDR3 runs 16 residues. Germline lookup yields CDR1 KGHDR and CDR2 SFDVKD. Deletions cut 9 bases from V and 4 bases from J, with 24 bases between. The CDR3: CATLDGKAGEGYEQYF. The CDR3 DNA reads TGTGCCACCCTAGATGGTAAGGCAGGGGAGGGTTACGAGCAGTACTTC.

This clone was observed once. V and J are TRBV2 and TRBJ1-2, with 8 bases identical to TRBD1. CDR1 and CDR2 (germline): SNHLY, FYNNEI. This CDR3 region has 13 residues. V lost 3 bases to trimming and J lost 4 bases; unmatched junction nucleotides: 1. CDR3 residues: CASSDGTGYGYTF. The CDR3 DNA sequence: TGTGCCAGCAGTGATGGGACAGGCTATGGCTACACCTTC.

As for this clone: Sequence at one end of the junction differs from germline and may be a read error. This chain connects TRBV23-1 to TRBJ1-1; D is possibly TRBD1 (6 bases). TRBV23-1 carries the ORF label, with uncertain function. The CDR3 extends over 18 amino acids. Written as DNA, the CDR3 is TGCGCCAGCAGTCAATCGTTTCTCGGACAGCCCGTGAACGCTGAAGCTTTCTTT. Amino acid sequence: CASSQSFLGQPVNAEAFF.

Here the CDR3 reads CASSPGVRGYGEAFF. The DNA of the CDR3 is TGTGCCAGCAGCCCGGGAGTACGCGGATATGGTGAAGCTTTCTTT. The rearrangement joins TRBV7-9 to TRBJ1-1; D not resolved. There are 15 residues in the CDR3. Germline V gives CDR1 SEHNR, CDR2 FQNEAQ (reference sequence). V was pared by 5 bases and J by 7 bases, with 20 bases between.

CDR3 sequence reads: CASSAKVLAQSNEQFF. As DNA, the CDR3 is TGTGCCAGCAGCGCTAAGGTGCTAGCCCAATCCAATGAGCAGTTCTTC. V gene TRBV5-4 combines with J gene TRBJ2-1, with D perhaps TRBD2 (5 bases). Trimming cost V 4 bases and J 6 bases, with 20 bases left between them. CDR3 length: 16 residues. Germline loops: CDR1 SGHNT, CDR2 YYREEE (reference sequence). The full variable domain, completed using reference TRBV5-4 and TRBJ2-1, is ETGVTQSPTHLIKTRGQQVTLRCSSQSGHNTVSWYQQALGQGPQFIFQYYREEENGRGNFPPRFSGLQFPNYSSELNVNALELDDSALYLCASSAKVLAQSNEQFFGPGTRLTVL.

This clone was seen once. V gene TRBV10-3 combines with J gene TRBJ1-5, with a weak D call TRBD1 (5 bases). V lost 0 bases and J lost 0, with 15 bases in between. There are 18 residues in the CDR3. CDR1 is ENHRY, CDR2 SYGVKD, per germline. The DNA of the CDR3 is TGTGCCATCAGTGAGTCGAGGAGGGCAGGGCTTAGCAATCAGCCCCAGCATTTT. Its protein product is CAISESRRAGLSNQPQHF.

This chain uses TRBV28 with TRBJ2-7; D unresolved. The V gene's germline CDR1 is MDHEN and CDR2 SYDVKM. This CDR3 comprises 11 residues. Trimming cost V 7 bases and J 12 bases, with 16 bases left between them. CDR3 sequence (DNA): TGTGCCAGCACGAACGGCGGCCGTCGGTACTTC. Amino acids: CASTNGGRRYF.

DNA for the CDR3: TGCAGCGGTTCCACGGGGAACACTGAAGCTTTCTTT. Translated, it gives CSGSTGNTEAFF. The gene calls are TRBV29-1 and TRBJ1-1; D unclear. Germline loops: CDR1 SQVTM, CDR2 ANQGSEA. V lost 7 bases and J lost 1, with 10 bases in between. There are 12 residues in the CDR3.